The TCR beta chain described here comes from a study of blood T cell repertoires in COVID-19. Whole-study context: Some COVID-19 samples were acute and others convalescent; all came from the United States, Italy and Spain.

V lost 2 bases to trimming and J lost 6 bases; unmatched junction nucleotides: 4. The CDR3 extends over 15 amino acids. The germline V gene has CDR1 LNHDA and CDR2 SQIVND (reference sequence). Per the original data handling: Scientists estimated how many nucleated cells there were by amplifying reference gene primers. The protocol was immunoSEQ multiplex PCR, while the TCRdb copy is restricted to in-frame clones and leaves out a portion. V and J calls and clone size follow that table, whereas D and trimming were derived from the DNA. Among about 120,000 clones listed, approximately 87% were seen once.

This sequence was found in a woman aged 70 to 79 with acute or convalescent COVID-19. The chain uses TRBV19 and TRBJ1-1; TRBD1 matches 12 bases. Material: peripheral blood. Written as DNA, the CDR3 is TGTGCCAGTAGTATAACGGGACAGGGGGCTTCTGAAGCTTTCTTT. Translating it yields CASSITGQGASEAFF.